The next 9 T cell receptor beta chains were all read from a single sample in a study of early T cells in non-severe SARS-CoV-2 infection. TCRdb fed the 5' RACE reads into MiXCR, producing one record per CDR3 protein. This table holds about 83,000 distinct CDR3 sequences, around an eighth found once. The specimen was whole blood. Receptors originate from an adult who was a healthcare worker with PCR-confirmed SARS-CoV-2 infection or an uninfected control (not recorded which).

This clonotype has a single count. This chain links TRBV29-1 with TRBJ2-5, with TRBD1 identical over 8 bases. The CDR3 runs 13 residues. Germline loops: CDR1 SQVTM, CDR2 ANQGSEA. J was trimmed by 2 bases and V by 8 bases; bases with no gene match: 7. The CDR3 protein is CSILTGDQETQYF. DNA for the CDR3: TGCAGCATTTTGACAGGGGATCAAGAGACCCAGTACTTC.

This clonotype was observed many times. The gene calls are TRBV5-1 and TRBJ2-3; D is unresolved. The V gene's germline CDR1 is SGHRS and CDR2 YFSETQ. The CDR3 spans 15 residues. Trimming left V 0 bases short and J 0 bases short, with 8 bases between. Written as DNA, the CDR3 is TGCGCCAGCAGCTTGGAACCGGCCAGCACAGATACGCAGTATTTT. It specifies CASSLEPASTDTQYF.

This clonotype was observed a few times. The rearrangement uses TRBV27 and TRBJ1-1, with D possibly TRBD1 on 6 matching bases. Trimming took off 8 bases at V and 8 bases at J, with 27 bases between the two ends. The germline gives CDR1 MNHEY, CDR2 SMNVEV (reference sequence). The CDR3 consists of 16 residues. Written as DNA, the CDR3 is TGTGCCAGCGTACTCGATGGGGGGCGAATCCCCCGGGAAGCTTTCTTT. Its protein product is CASVLDGGRIPREAFF.

As regards this clonotype: Germline is not matched at one junction end, which may reflect a read error. This chain joins TRBV7-3 and TRBJ2-1; unclear D gene. The V gene's germline CDR1 is SGHTA and CDR2 FQGTGA. The CDR3 extends over 13 amino acids. The CDR3 loop is CASSPVIGNELFF. The DNA of the CDR3 is TGTGCCAGCAGCCCAGTCATCGGTAATGAGCTGTTCTTC. Full variable domain (missing parts from reference TRBV7-3 and TRBJ2-1): GAGVSQTPSNKVTEKGKYVELRCDPISGHTALYWYRQSLGQGPEFLIYFQGTGAADDSGLPNDRFFAVRPEGSVSTLKIQRTERGDSAVYLCASSPVIGNELFFGPGTRLTVL.

The chain recombines TRBV6-5 with TRBJ1-1; D ambiguous. The CDR3 sequence is 16 residues long. The V end lost 2 bases, the J end lost 6 bases, and 19 bases lay between the germline ends. Germline CDR1 and CDR2: MNHEY and SVGAGI. CDR3 region: CASSYKPYAEVAEAFF. The CDR3 DNA follows: TGTGCCAGCAGTTACAAACCCTACGCTGAGGTGGCTGAAGCTTTCTTT.

This clonotype has ten or more counts. V usage is TRBV29-1 and J usage is TRBJ1-5; 9 nucleotides align to TRBD1. V shed 6 bases and J 5 bases; nucleotides not matched to a gene: 2. Germline assignment: CDR1 SQVTM and CDR2 ANQGSEA. CDR3 size: 12 residues. CDR3 in DNA: TGCAGCGTCCGGACAGGGGATCAGCCCCAGCATTTT. This translates into CSVRTGDQPQHF.

This clonotype was detected only a few times. This chain connects TRBV2 to TRBJ1-6; 11 bases line up with TRBD1. The CDR3 runs to 14 residues. Unmatched junction bases numbered 8, after V lost 10 bases and J lost 9 bases. The germline V gene has CDR1 SNHLY and CDR2 FYNNEI. CDR3 DNA sequence: TGTGCCACCGCGGGGACAGGGGGAAGTTCACCCCTCCACTTT. Its translation: CATAGTGGSSPLHF. The whole variable domain, filled in from reference TRBV2 and TRBJ1-6, reads EPEVTQTPSHQVTQMGQEVILRCVPISNHLYFYWYRQILGQKVEFLVSFYNNEISEKSEIFDDQFSVERPDGSNFTLKIRSTKLEDSAMYFCATAGTGGSSPLHFGNGTRLTVT.

This chain links TRBV2 with TRBJ2-3, with D hard to call. V lost 6 bases and J lost 4, with 14 bases in between. The CDR3 covers 14 residues. Germline V gene sequence: CDR1 SNHLY, CDR2 FYNNEI. The CDR3 DNA follows: TGTGCCAGCAGGCCGACCTTCGGTGCAGATACGCAGTATTTT. Residues: CASRPTFGADTQYF.

The chain joins TRBV6-6 to TRBJ2-3; D is perhaps TRBD2 (6 bases). CDR1 and CDR2 from the germline V gene are MNHNY and SVGAGI (reference sequence). V dropped 8 bases and J dropped 5 bases, with 11 bases sitting between them. CDR3 length: 12 amino acids. The CDR3 reads CASSPGGDTQYF. CDR3 nucleotides: TGTGCCAGCTCACCCGGGGGAGATACGCAGTATTTT.